The 23 T cell receptor beta chains given below trace back to one sample, sequenced in a study of shared clonotypes between healthy human individuals (dated by TCRdb to the early 2020s). Receptor libraries were prepared by the immunoSEQ multiplex PCR assay. TCRdb re-hosts the immuneACCESS table, in-frame sequences only. Its copies lack some clones; in the studies checked, an unresolved V gene accounts for under half of them, and the cause for the rest is not known. The sample table shows about 450,000 clones, and 79% are seen once. The ten largest clones add up to approximately 12% of the sample. Sequences were obtained from PBMCs. The receptors derive from a woman aged 40 to 50 in good health. Some clones in this sample may be carry-over from other donors' samples.

This clone occurred once. The same CDR3 is also encoded by other DNA sequences in this sample. The V and J genes are TRBV2 and TRBJ1-5; D is uncertain. The CDR3 runs 11 residues. Germline CDR1 SNHLY, CDR2 FYNNEI. The V end lost 4 bases, the J end lost 7 bases, and 5 bases lay between the germline ends. The CDR3 is CASSVGQPQHF. CDR3 bases: TGTGCCAGCAGTGTCGGACAGCCCCAGCATTTT.

The J gene is TRBJ2-1, the V gene TRBV6-1; D uncertain. Germline-derived CDR1 and CDR2 are MNHNS and SASEGT. V was cut by 4 bases and J by 7 bases, with 8 bases left in between. The CDR3 is 12 residues long. CDR3 protein: CASSGNWNEQFF. CDR3 nucleotide sequence: TGTGCCAGCAGTGGAAACTGGAATGAGCAGTTCTTC.

The rearrangement uses TRBV15 and TRBJ2-2, with D perhaps TRBD1 (5 bases). The CDR3 loop spans 15 amino acids. Trimming removed 0 bases at V and 6 bases at J, with 11 bases between. CDR1 LNHNV and CDR2 YYDKDF come from the germline V gene (reference sequence). CDR3 in amino acids: CATSRDPGPAGELFF. CDR3 nucleotides: TGTGCCACCAGCAGAGATCCAGGGCCGGCCGGGGAGCTGTTTTTT.

The chain combines TRBV5-1 with TRBJ2-7; the match to TRBD2 covers 10 bases. Germline CDR1 and CDR2: SGHRS and YFSETQ. The CDR3 covers 14 residues. V dropped 3 bases and J dropped 2; count of bases not matched to a gene: 2. The CDR3 DNA follows: TGCGCCAGCAGCTCCGGGACTAGCGCCTACGAGCAGTACTTC. Protein sequence: CASSSGTSAYEQYF.

The V and J genes are TRBV27 and TRBJ2-1; 7 bases align to TRBD1. This CDR3 has 14 residues. Germline V gives CDR1 MNHEY, CDR2 SMNVEV (reference sequence). J was trimmed by 7 bases and V by 5 bases; bases with no gene match: 8. The CDR3 protein is CASSLTGPRNEQFF. As DNA, the CDR3 is TGTGCCAGCAGTCTGACAGGGCCTAGGAATGAGCAGTTCTTC.

This chain links TRBV11-3 with TRBJ2-1, with 10 bases matching TRBD2. The CDR3 is made up of 16 amino acids. The trim removed 5 bases at V and 0 bases at J, leaving 4 bases unmatched. Germline lookup yields CDR1 SGHNT and CDR2 YENEEA. CDR3 sequence reads: CASSRTSGFSYNEQFF. Written as DNA, the CDR3 is TGTGCCAGCAGCAGGACTAGCGGCTTCTCCTACAATGAGCAGTTCTTC.

The chain couples TRBV5-1 to TRBJ1-3; D uncertain. The V end lost 0 bases, the J end lost 4 bases, and 8 bases lay between the germline ends. Germline-derived CDR1 and CDR2 are SGHRS and YFSETQ. The length of the CDR3 is 14 residues. Here the CDR3 reads CASSLAPGGNTIYF. DNA for the CDR3: TGCGCCAGCAGCTTGGCCCCGGGGGGAAACACCATATATTTT.

V usage is TRBV27 and J usage is TRBJ2-7; TRBD2 aligns across 7 bases. This CDR3 has 16 amino acids. CDR1 MNHEY and CDR2 SMNVEV come from the germline V gene (reference sequence). V lost 5 bases, J lost 0 bases, and 10 bases stayed unmatched. In nucleotides, the CDR3 is TGTGCCAGCAGTCTCCTTGGAGCGGGGTACTCCTACGAGCAGTACTTC. Its protein is CASSLLGAGYSYEQYF.

A few counts support this clone. V and J are TRBV2 and TRBJ2-5; a weak D match, TRBD1 (6 bases). Between the trimmed V and J ends, which lost 5 bases and 3 bases, there was a span of 7 bases. CDR3 length equals 12 residues. Germline CDR1 and CDR2: SNHLY and FYNNEI. DNA of the CDR3: TGTGCCAGCAGTCGACAGGAAGAGACCCAGTACTTC. Residues: CASSRQEETQYF.

V usage is TRBV7-2 and J usage is TRBJ1-2; TRBD1 matches 8 bases. With V trimmed by 5 bases and J by 5 bases, 4 bases remained unmatched. The germline gives CDR1 SGHTA, CDR2 FQGNSA. This CDR3 contains 13 residues. CDR3 in DNA: TGTGCCAGCAGCGCAGGGGGCTGGTATGGCTACACCTTC. Amino acids: CASSAGGWYGYTF.

CDR3 nucleotides: TGTGCCACCAGCAGGACTGGAAGGAGTACTGCGAGTGAAAAACTGTTTTTT. Protein: CATSRTGRSTASEKLFF. This sequence joins TRBV15 and TRBJ1-4; D unresolved. CDR3 size: 17 residues. Trimming shortened V by 3 bases and J by 7 bases, and 21 bases separated the two germline ends. In germline, CDR1 is LNHNV, CDR2 YYDKDF (reference sequence).

The rearrangement links TRBV4-1 to TRBJ2-1; D is possibly TRBD1 (5 bases). V lost 2 bases and J lost 8, with 16 bases in between. Germline CDR1 is MGHRA and CDR2 is YSYEKL. The CDR3 length is 15 residues. DNA for the CDR3: TGCGCCAGCAGCCAATGGGCAGGGCAGGTGGATGAGCAGTTCTTC. Translation gives CASSQWAGQVDEQFF.

The J gene is TRBJ2-1, the V gene TRBV6-4; TRBD2 aligns across 8 bases. In germline, CDR1 is MRHNA, CDR2 SNTAGT. This CDR3 has 15 amino acids. V lost 5 bases, J lost 8 bases, and 11 bases stayed unmatched. The CDR3 DNA reads TGTGCCAGCAGTTTGTATAGCGGGGCAGACGATGAGCAGTTCTTC. It translates to CASSLYSGADDEQFF.

Ten or more counts support this clone. CDR3 region: CAWTGSSYNEQFF. The CDR3 nucleotides are TGTGCCTGGACAGGGAGCTCCTACAATGAGCAGTTCTTC. This rearrangement joins TRBV30 to TRBJ2-1; D might be TRBD1 or TRBD2, each matching 5 bases. V dropped 4 bases and J dropped 0 bases, with 7 bases sitting between them. CDR1 is GTSNPN and CDR2 is SVGIG in the germline V gene (reference sequence). The CDR3 runs to 13 residues. Filled out from reference TRBV30 and TRBJ2-1, the complete variable domain reads SQTIHQWPATLVQPVGSPLSLECTVEGTSNPNLYWYRQAAGRGLQLLFYSVGIGQISSEVPQNLSASRPQDRQFILSSKKLLLSDSGFYLCAWTGSSYNEQFFGPGTRLTVL.

The chain has TRBV7-9 and TRBJ1-2, with D uncertain. The germline V gene has CDR1 SEHNR and CDR2 FQNEAQ (reference sequence). Trimming shortened V by 2 bases and J by 4 bases, and 11 bases separated the two germline ends. The CDR3 length is 14 residues. CDR3 DNA: TGTGCCAGCAGCTTACAGGAGACCAGCTATGGCTACACCTTC. Its protein product is CASSLQETSYGYTF.

The J gene is TRBJ2-5, the V gene TRBV27; 13 nucleotides align to TRBD2. Germline trimming cut 6 bases from V and 4 bases from J; bases unmatched to any gene: 5. This CDR3 is 15 amino acids long. Per the germline V gene, CDR1 is MNHEY and CDR2 is SMNVEV (reference sequence). The CDR3 spells CASRLAGGGRETQYF. The CDR3 coding sequence is TGTGCCAGCAGACTAGCGGGAGGGGGCCGAGAGACCCAGTACTTC.

The J gene is TRBJ2-7, the V gene TRBV5-1; TRBD2 is a possible D gene (6 bases). Trimming left V 0 bases short and J 3 bases short, with 13 bases between. Germline V gene data show CDR1 as SGHRS and CDR2 as YFSETQ. The CDR3 is 15 amino acids. The CDR3 region has the DNA TGCGCCAGCAGCTTGGTACCGGGAGTCAACTACGAGCAGTACTTC. Its translation is CASSLVPGVNYEQYF.

The rearrangement joins TRBV5-6 to TRBJ1-5; the D gene is possibly TRBD1 (6 bases). The CDR3 sequence is 14 residues long. Germline V gene sequence: CDR1 SGHDT, CDR2 YYEEEE. V lost 5 bases, J lost 5 bases, and 14 bases lay in between. The DNA for the CDR3 is TGTGCCAGCAGTCGACAGGATCATTATCAGCCCCAGCATTTT. It codes for CASSRQDHYQPQHF. Looking up the rest from reference TRBV5-6 and TRBJ1-5 gives the full variable domain: DAGVTQSPTHLIKTRGQQVTLRCSPKSGHDTVSWYQQALGQGPQFIFQYYEEEERQRGNFPDRFSGHQFPNYSSELNVNALLLGDSALYLCASSRQDHYQPQHFGDGTRLSIL.

About this clone itself: A clone one base away is much larger, so this may be a read error. The same CDR3 can be traced to other DNA sequences in this sample. This chain uses TRBV7-2 with TRBJ1-2; D may be TRBD1 (6 bases). Germline lookup yields CDR1 SGHTA and CDR2 FQGNSA. The CDR3 extends over 14 amino acids. V was clipped by 0 bases and J by 8 bases, with 13 bases between them. Here the CDR3 DNA reads TGTGCCAGCAGCTTAGCGGGGGGCGGCTACGGCTACACCTTC. Translated, it gives CASSLAGGGYGYTF.

This chain links TRBV4-1 with TRBJ2-1; 9 positions agree with TRBD2. The CDR3 spans 15 residues. Per germline, CDR1 MGHRA and CDR2 YSYEKL. J was trimmed by 5 bases and V by 7 bases; bases with no gene match: 9. DNA of the CDR3: TGCGCCAGCACCCACGGTAGGACTAGCGACAATGAGCAGTTCTTC. Its translation is CASTHGRTSDNEQFF.

The chain recombines TRBV7-6 with TRBJ2-1; TRBD1 is a possible D gene (6 bases). Germline-derived CDR1 and CDR2 are SGHVS and FNYEAQ. This CDR3 comprises 15 residues. V lost 0 bases, J lost 0 bases, and 6 bases lay in between. The CDR3 DNA sequence: TGTGCCAGCAGCTTAGCGGGGGCCTCCTACAATGAGCAGTTCTTC. This gives the protein CASSLAGASYNEQFF.

This sequence joins TRBV28 and TRBJ2-1, with 8 bases lining up with TRBD2. CDR3 length: 13 amino acids. With 6 bases clipped from V and 5 bases from J, the junction kept 3 bases outside the gene matches. Germline CDR1 reads MDHEN; CDR2 reads SYDVKM. Here the CDR3 DNA reads TGTGCCAGCAGGGATAGCGGGAACAATGAGCAGTTCTTC. Translation: CASRDSGNNEQFF.

This clone showed up just once. J is TRBJ2-1 and V is TRBV7-3, with unresolved D. V lost 3 bases to trimming and J lost 5 bases, with 11 bases between them. From germline, CDR1 is SGHTA and CDR2 FQGTGA. The CDR3 covers 14 residues. The CDR3 nucleotides are TGTGCCAGCAGCTTGTCATGGCTAGACAATGAGCAGTTCTTC. Amino acid sequence: CASSLSWLDNEQFF.